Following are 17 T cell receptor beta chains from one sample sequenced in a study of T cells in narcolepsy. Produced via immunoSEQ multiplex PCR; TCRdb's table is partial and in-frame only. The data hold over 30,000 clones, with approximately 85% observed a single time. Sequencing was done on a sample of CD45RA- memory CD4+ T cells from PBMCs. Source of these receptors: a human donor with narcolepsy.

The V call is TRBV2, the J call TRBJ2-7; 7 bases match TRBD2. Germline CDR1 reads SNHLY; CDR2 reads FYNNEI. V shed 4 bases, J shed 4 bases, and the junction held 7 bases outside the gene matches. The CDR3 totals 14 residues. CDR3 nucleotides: TGTGCCAGCAGTGTGTGGGGGGGTGAGTACGAGCAGTACTTC. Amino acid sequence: CASSVWGGEYEQYF.

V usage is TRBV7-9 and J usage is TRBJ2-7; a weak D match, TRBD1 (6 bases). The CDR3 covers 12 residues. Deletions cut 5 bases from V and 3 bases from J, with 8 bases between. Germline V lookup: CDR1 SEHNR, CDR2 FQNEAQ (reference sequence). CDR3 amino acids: CASSTGYYEQYF. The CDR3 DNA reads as TGTGCCAGCAGCACAGGGTACTACGAGCAGTACTTC.

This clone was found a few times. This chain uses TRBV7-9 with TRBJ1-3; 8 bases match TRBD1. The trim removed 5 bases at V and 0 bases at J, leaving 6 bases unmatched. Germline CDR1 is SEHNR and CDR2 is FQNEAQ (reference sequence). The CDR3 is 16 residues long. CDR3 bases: TGTGCCAGCAGCGAGGGTGACAGGGGCTCTGGAAACACCATATATTTT. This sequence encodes CASSEGDRGSGNTIYF.

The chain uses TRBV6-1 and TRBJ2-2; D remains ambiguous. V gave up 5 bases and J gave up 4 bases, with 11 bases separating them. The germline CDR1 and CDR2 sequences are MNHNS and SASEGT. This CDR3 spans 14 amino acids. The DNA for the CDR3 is TGTGCCAGCAGTTCCTCAGGTGGCACCGGGGAGCTGTTTTTT. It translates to CASSSSGGTGELFF.

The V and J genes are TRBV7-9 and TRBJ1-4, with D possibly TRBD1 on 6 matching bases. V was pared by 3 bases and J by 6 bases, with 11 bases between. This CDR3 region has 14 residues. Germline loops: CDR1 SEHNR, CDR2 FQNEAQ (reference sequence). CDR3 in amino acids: CASSLGATDEKLFF. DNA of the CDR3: TGTGCCAGCAGCTTGGGGGCGACGGATGAAAAACTGTTTTTT.

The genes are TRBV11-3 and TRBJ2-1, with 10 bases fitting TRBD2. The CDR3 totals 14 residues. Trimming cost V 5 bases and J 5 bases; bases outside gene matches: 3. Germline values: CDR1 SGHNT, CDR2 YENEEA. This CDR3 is CASSRTSGHNEQFF. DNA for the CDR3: TGTGCCAGCAGCCGGACTAGCGGACACAATGAGCAGTTCTTC.

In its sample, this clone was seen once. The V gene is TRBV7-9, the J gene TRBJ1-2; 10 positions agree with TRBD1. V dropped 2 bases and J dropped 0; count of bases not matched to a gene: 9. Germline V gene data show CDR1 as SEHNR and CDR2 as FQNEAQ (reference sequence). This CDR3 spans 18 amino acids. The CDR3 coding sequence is TGTGCCAGCAGCTTAAACGTAGGGGGACAGGGGTCTAACTATGGCTACACCTTC. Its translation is CASSLNVGGQGSNYGYTF. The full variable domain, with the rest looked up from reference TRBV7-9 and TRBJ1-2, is DTGVSQNPRHKITKRGQNVTFRCDPISEHNRLYWYRQTLGQGPEFLTYFQNEAQLEKSRLLSDRFSAERPKGSFSTLEIQRTEQGDSAMYLCASSLNVGGQGSNYGYTFGSGTRLTVV.

The CDR3 region has the DNA TGTGCCAGCAGCTTAGCGAGTCCGGGGGGGCTGGGTAACAATGAGCAGTTCTTC. Translating it yields CASSLASPGGLGNNEQFF. The V and J genes are TRBV7-6 and TRBJ2-1; 8 bases are a match to TRBD2. The CDR3 length is 18 residues. Trimming took 0 bases from V and 5 from J; bases not matched to a gene: 12. Germline loops: CDR1 SGHVS, CDR2 FNYEAQ.

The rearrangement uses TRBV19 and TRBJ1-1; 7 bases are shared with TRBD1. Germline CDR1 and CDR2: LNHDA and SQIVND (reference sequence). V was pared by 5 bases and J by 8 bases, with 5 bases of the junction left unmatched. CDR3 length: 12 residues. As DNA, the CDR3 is TGTGCCAGTAGTCTACAGGGGAGCGAAGCTTTCTTT. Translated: CASSLQGSEAFF.

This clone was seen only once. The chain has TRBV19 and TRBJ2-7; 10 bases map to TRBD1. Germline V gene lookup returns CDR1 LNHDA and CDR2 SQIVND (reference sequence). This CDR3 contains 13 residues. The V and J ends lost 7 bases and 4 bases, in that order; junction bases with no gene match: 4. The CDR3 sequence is CASTDRGKYEQYF. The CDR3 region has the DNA TGTGCCAGTACGGACAGGGGGAAATACGAGCAGTACTTC.

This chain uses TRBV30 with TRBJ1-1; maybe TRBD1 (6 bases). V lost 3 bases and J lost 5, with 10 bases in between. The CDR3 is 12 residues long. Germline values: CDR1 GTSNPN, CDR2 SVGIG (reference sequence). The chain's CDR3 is CAWSRGLTEAFF. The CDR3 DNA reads TGTGCCTGGAGCCGGGGGCTTACTGAAGCTTTCTTT.

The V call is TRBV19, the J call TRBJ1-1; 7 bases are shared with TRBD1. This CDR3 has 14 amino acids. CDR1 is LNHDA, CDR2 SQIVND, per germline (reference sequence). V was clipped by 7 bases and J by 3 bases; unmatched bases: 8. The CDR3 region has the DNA TGTGCCAGTACCATAGGACAGGATCACACTGAAGCTTTCTTT. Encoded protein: CASTIGQDHTEAFF.

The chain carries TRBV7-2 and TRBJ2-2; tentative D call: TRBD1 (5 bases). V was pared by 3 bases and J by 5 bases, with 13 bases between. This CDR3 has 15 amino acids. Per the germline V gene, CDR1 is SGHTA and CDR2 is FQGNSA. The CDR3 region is CASSFVRVRTGELFF. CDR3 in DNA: TGTGCCAGCAGCTTTGTCAGGGTCAGGACCGGGGAGCTGTTTTTT.

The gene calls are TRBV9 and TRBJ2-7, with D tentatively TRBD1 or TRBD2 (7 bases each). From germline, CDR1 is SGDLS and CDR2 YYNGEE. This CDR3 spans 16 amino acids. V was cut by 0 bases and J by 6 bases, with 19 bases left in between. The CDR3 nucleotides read TGTGCCAGCAGCGTAGAGTTCTCAGGGGGGGGTGCCGAGCAGTACTTC. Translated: CASSVEFSGGGAEQYF.

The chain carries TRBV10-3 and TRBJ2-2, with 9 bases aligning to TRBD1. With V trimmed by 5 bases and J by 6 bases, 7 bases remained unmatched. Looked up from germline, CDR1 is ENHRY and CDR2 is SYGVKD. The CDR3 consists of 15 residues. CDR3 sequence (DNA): TGTGCCATCAGTAAAGACAGGGGGGAACCCGGGGAGCTGTTTTTT. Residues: CAISKDRGEPGELFF.

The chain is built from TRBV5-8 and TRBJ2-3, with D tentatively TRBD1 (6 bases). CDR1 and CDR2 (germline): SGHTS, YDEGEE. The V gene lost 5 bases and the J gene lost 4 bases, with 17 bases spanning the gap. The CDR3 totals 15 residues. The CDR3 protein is CASSTTGGGADTQYF. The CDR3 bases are TGTGCCAGCAGTACGACAGGAGGAGGAGCAGATACGCAGTATTTT.

CDR3 sequence: CASSPGHMNTEAFF. The CDR3 nucleotides read TGTGCCAGCTCACCAGGTCACATGAACACTGAAGCTTTCTTT. The V and J genes are TRBV18 and TRBJ1-1, with D unresolved. Germline V gene sequence: CDR1 KGHSH, CDR2 LQKENI. The CDR3 has 14 residues. V gave up 2 bases and J gave up 0 bases, with 7 bases separating them.